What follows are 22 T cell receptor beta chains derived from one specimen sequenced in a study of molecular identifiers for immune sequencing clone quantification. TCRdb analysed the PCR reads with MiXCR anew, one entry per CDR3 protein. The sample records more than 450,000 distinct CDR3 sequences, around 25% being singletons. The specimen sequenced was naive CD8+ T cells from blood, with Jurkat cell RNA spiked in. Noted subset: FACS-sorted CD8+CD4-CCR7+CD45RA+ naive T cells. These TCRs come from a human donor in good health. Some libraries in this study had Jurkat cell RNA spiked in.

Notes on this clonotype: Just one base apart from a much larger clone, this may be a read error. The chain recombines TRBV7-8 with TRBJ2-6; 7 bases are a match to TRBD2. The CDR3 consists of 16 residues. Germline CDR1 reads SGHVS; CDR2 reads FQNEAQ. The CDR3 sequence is CASSPRGGSGANVPTF. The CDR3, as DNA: TGTGCCAGCAGCCCCCGGGGAGGGTCTGGGGCCAACGTCCCGACTTTC.

The CDR3 loop reads CASSLGGLAEQFF. The CDR3 DNA reads TGTGCCAGCAGCTTAGGGGGACTAGCTGAGCAGTTCTTC. V gene TRBV7-9 combines with J gene TRBJ2-1; TRBD2 matches 9 bases. The V gene end was trimmed by 1 base and the J gene end by 9 bases; junction bases not matched to a gene: 1. Germline loops: CDR1 SEHNR, CDR2 FQNEAQ (reference sequence). CDR3 length: 13 residues. The entire variable domain, with the rest obtained from reference TRBV7-9 and TRBJ2-1, is as follows: DTGVSQNPRHKITKRGQNVTFRCDPISEHNRLYWYRQTLGQGPEFLTYFQNEAQLEKSRLLSDRFSAERPKGSFSTLEIQRTEQGDSAMYLCASSLGGLAEQFFGPGTRLTVL.

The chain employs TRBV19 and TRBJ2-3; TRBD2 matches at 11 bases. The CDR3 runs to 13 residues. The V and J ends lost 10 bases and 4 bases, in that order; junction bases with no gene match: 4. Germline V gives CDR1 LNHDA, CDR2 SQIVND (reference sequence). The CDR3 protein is CATTSGSSDTQYF. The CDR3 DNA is TGTGCCACAACTAGCGGGAGTTCAGATACGCAGTATTTT.

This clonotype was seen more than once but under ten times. The CDR3 region is CSVEGRGRNTEAFF. CDR3 sequence (DNA): TGCAGCGTTGAAGGGCGGGGACGGAACACTGAAGCTTTCTTT. The chain combines TRBV29-1 with TRBJ1-1; a weak D match, TRBD1 (5 bases). The germline V gene has CDR1 SQVTM and CDR2 ANQGSEA. This CDR3 has 14 amino acids. V lost 1 base and J lost 1, with 10 bases in between. The full variable domain, rest sourced from reference TRBV29-1 and TRBJ1-1, is SAVISQKPSRDICQRGTSLTIQCQVDSQVTMMFWYRQQPGQSLTLIATANQGSEATYESGFVIDKFPISRPNLTFSTLTVSNMSPEDSSIYLCSVEGRGRNTEAFFGQGTRLTVV.

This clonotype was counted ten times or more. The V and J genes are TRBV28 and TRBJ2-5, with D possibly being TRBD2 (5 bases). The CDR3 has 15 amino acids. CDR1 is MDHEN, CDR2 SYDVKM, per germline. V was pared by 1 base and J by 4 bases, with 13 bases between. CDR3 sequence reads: CASSLSNGLGETQYF. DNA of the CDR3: TGTGCCAGCAGTTTATCAAACGGACTGGGAGAGACCCAGTACTTC.

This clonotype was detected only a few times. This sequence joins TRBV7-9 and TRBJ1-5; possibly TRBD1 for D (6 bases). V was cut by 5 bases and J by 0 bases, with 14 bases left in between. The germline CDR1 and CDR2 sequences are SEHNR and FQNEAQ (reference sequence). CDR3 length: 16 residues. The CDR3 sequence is CASSPWTEYSNQPQHF. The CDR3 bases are TGTGCCAGCAGCCCATGGACAGAATATAGCAATCAGCCCCAGCATTTT.

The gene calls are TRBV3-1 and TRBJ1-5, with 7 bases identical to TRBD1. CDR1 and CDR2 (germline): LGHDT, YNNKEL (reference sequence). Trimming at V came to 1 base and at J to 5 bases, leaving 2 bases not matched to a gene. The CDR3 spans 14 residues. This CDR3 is CASSQGGGDQPQHF. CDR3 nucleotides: TGTGCCAGCAGCCAAGGAGGGGGCGATCAGCCCCAGCATTTT.

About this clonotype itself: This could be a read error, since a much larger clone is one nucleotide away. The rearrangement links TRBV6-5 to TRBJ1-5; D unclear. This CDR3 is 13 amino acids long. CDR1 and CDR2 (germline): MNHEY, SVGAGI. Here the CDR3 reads CASSYSGKQPQQF. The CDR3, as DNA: TGTGCCAGCAGTTACTCGGGGAAGCAGCCCCAGCAGTTT.

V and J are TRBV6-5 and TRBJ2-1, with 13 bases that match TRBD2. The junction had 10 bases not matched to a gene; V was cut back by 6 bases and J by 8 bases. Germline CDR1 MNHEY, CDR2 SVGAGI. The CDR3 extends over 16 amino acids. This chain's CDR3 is CASREGLAGTGDEQFF. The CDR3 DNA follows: TGTGCCAGCAGAGAGGGACTAGCGGGGACCGGAGATGAGCAGTTCTTC.

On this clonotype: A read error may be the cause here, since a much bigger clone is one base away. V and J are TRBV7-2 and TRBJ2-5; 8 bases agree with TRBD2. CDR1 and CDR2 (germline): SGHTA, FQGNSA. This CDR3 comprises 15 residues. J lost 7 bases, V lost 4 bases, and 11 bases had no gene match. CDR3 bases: TGTGCCAGCAGCTCCGAACCAGCGGGGGTTGCGACCCAGTACTTC. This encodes CASSSEPAGVATQYF.

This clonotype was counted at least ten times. The CDR3 spells CSARDLETSFPDTQYF. As DNA, the CDR3 is TGCAGTGCTAGAGATCTCGAGACTAGCTTTCCAGATACGCAGTATTTT. V gene TRBV20-1 combines with J gene TRBJ2-3, with TRBD2 matching 7 bases. Trimming took 0 bases from V and 4 from J; bases not matched to a gene: 10. This CDR3 region has 16 residues. CDR1 and CDR2 (germline): DFQATT, SNEGSKA (reference sequence).

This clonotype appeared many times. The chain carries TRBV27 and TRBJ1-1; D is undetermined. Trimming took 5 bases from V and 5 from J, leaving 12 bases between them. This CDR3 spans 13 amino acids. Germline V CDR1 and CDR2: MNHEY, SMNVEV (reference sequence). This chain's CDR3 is CASSPSAGTEAFF. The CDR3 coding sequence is TGTGCCAGCAGTCCCTCGGCGGGGACTGAAGCTTTCTTT.

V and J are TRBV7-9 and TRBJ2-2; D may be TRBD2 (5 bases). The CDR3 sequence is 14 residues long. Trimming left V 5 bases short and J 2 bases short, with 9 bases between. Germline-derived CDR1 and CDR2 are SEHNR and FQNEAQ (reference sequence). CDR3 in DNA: TGTGCCAGCAGCCGGGAACCAAACACCGGGGAGCTGTTTTTT. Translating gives CASSREPNTGELFF.

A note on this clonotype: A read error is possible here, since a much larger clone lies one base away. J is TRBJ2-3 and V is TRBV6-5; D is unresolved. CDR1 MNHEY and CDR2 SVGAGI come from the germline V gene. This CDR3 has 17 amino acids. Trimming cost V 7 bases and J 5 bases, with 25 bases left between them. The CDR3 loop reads CASTKMGFRLAQDTQYF. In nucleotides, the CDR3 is TGTGCCAGCACCAAAATGGGGTTTCGGCTGGCCCAAGATACGCAGTATTTT.

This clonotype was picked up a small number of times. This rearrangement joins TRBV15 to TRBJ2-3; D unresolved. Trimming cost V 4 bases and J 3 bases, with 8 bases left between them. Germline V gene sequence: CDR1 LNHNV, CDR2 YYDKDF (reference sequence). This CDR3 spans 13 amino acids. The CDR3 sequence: CATSKWRTDTQYF. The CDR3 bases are TGTGCCACCAGCAAATGGCGAACAGATACGCAGTATTTT.

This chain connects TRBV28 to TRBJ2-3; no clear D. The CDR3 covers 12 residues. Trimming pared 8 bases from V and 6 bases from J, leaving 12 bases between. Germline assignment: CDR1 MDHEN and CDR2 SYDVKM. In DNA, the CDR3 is TGTGCCAGCGGTCCCCAGCTTGATACGCAGTATTTT. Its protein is CASGPQLDTQYF.

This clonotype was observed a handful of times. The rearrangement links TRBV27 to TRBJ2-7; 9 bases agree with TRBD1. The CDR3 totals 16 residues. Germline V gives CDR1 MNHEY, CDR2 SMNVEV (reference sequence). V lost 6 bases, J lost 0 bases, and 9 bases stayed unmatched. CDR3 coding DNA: TGTGCCAGCAGACCCGGGACAGGGCTAAGCTCCTACGAGCAGTACTTC. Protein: CASRPGTGLSSYEQYF.

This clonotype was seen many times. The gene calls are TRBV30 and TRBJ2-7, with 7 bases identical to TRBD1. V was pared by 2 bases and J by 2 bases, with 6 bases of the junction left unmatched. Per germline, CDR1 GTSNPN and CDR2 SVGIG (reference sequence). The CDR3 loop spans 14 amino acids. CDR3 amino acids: CAWSRDRSAYEQYF. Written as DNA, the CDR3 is TGTGCCTGGAGTAGGGACAGATCCGCCTACGAGCAGTACTTC.

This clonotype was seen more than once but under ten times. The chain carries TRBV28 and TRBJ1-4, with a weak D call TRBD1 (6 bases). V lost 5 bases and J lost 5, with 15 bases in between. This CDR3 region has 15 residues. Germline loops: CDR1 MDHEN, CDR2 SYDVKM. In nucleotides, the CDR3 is TGTGCCAGCAGTGCACACAGGGTAAAAAATGAAAAACTGTTTTTT. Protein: CASSAHRVKNEKLFF.

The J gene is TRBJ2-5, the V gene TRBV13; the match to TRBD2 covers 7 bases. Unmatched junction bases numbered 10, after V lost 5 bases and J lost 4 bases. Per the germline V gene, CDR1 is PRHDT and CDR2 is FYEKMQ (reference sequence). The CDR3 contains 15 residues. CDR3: CASSPPGEGSETQYF. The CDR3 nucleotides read TGTGCCAGCAGCCCCCCGGGGGAGGGGTCAGAGACCCAGTACTTC. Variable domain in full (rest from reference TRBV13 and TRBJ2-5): AAGVIQSPRHLIKEKRETATLKCYPIPRHDTVYWYQQGPGQDPQFLISFYEKMQSDKGSIPDRFSAQQFSDYHSELNMSSLELGDSALYFCASSPPGEGSETQYFGPGTRLLVL.

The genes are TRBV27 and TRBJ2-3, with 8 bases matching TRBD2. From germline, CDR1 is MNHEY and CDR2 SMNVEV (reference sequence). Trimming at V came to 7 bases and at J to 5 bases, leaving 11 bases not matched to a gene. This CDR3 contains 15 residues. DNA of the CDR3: TGTGCCAGCAAACCCTTAGCGGGGTGGATAGATACGCAGTATTTT. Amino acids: CASKPLAGWIDTQYF.

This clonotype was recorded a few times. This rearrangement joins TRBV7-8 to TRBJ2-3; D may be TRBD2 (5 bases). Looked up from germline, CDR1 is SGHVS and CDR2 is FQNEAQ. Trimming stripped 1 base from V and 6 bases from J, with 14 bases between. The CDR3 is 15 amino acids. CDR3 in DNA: TGTGCCAGCAGCTTAGTCGGGGAAATCGTGGATACGCAGTATTTT. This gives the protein CASSLVGEIVDTQYF.